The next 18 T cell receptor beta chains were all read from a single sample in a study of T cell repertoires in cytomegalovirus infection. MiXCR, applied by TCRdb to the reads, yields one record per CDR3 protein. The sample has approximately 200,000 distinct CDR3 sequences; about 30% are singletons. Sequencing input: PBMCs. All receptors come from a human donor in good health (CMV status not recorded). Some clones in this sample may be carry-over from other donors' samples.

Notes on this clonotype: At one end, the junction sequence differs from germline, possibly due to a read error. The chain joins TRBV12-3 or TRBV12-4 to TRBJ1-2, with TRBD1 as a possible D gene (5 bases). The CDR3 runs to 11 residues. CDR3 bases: TGTGCCAGCAGTCCTGGGACGTATGAAGTCTTC. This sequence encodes CASSPGTYEVF.

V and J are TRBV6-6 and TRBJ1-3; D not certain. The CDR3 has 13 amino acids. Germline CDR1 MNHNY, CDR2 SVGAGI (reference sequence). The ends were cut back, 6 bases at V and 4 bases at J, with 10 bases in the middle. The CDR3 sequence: CASRIPSGNTIYF. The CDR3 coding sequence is TGTGCCAGCAGGATCCCGAGCGGAAACACCATATATTTT.

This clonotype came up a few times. The CDR3 protein is CASSSSWTGGWDTQYF. The DNA for the CDR3 is TGTGCCAGCAGTAGCTCTTGGACGGGGGGATGGGATACGCAGTATTTT. V usage is TRBV28 and J usage is TRBJ2-3; 7 nucleotides align to TRBD2. From germline, CDR1 is MDHEN and CDR2 SYDVKM. The CDR3 sequence is 16 residues long. After removal of 5 bases from V and 6 bases from J, the junction contained 14 bases not matched to a gene.

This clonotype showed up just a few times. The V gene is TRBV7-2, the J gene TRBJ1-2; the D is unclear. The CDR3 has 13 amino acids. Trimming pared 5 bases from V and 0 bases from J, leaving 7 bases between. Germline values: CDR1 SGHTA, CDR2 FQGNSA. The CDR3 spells CASSHGTNYGYTF. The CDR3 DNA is TGTGCCAGCAGCCACGGGACTAACTATGGCTACACCTTC.

In nucleotides, the CDR3 is TGTGCCAGCAGCTTAGGTGAAGGATCTGAAGCTTTCTTT. It is translated as CASSLGEGSEAFF. The chain carries TRBV7-4 and TRBJ1-1; D remains unclear. Germline CDR1 is SGHVT and CDR2 is SQSDAQ. There are 13 residues in the CDR3. Trimming removed 1 base from V and 6 bases from J, with 9 bases in between.

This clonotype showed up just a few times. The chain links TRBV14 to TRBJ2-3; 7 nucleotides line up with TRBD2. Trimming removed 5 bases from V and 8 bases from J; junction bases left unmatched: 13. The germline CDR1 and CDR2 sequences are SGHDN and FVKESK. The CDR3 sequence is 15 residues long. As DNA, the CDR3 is TGTGCCAGCAGCAGACCGGGACTAACAACCTCTACGCAGTATTTT. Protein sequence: CASSRPGLTTSTQYF.

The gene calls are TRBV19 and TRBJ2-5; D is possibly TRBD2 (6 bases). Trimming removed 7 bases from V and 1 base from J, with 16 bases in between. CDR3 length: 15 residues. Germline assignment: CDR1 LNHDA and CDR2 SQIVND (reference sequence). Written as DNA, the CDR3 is TGTGCCAGTACCAAGAGCTGGGGACTCCAAGAGACCCAGTACTTC. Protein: CASTKSWGLQETQYF.

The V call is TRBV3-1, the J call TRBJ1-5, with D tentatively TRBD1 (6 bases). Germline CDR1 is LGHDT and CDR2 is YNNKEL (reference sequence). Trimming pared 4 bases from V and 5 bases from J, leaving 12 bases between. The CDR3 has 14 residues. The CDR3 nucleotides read TGTGCCAGCAGCCCGGACAGCAACTATCAGCCCCAGCATTTT. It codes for CASSPDSNYQPQHF.

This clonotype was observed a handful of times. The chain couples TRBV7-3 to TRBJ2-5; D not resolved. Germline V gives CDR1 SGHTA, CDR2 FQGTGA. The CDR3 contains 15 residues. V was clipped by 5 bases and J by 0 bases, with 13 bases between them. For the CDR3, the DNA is TGTGCCAGCAGCACGGACGGTTTGAACCAAGAGACCCAGTACTTC. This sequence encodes CASSTDGLNQETQYF.

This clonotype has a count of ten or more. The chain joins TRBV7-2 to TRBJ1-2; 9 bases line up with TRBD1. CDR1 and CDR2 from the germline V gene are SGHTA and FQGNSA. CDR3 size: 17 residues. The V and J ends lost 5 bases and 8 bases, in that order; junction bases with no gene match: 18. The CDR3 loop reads CASSAQPGQGRAAGYTF. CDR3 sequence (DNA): TGTGCCAGCAGCGCCCAACCGGGACAGGGCAGGGCGGCCGGCTACACCTTC.

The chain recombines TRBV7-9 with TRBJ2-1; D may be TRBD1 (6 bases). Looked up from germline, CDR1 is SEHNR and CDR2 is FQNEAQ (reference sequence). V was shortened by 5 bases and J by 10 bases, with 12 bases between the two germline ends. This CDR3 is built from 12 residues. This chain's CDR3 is CASSQVQGEQFF. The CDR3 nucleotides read TGTGCCAGCAGCCAAGTTCAGGGGGAGCAGTTCTTC.

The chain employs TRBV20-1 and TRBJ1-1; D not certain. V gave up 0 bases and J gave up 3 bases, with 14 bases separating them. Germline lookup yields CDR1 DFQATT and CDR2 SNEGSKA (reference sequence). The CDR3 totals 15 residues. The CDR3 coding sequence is TGCAGTGCTAGAGATTTCGGACGTAGTGACACTGAAGCTTTCTTT. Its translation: CSARDFGRSDTEAFF.

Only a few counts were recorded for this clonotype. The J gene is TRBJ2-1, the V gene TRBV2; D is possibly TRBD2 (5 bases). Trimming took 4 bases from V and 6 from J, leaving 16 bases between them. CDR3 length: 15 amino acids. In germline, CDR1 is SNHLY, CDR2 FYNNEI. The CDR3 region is CASSGSRRPSNEQFF. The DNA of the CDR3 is TGTGCCAGCAGTGGGTCTCGGAGGCCCTCCAATGAGCAGTTCTTC.

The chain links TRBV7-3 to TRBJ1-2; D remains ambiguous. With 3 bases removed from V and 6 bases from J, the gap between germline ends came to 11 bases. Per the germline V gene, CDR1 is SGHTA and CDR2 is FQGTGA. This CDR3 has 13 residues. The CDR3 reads CASSFVGSDGYTF. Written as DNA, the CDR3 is TGTGCCAGCAGCTTCGTCGGTTCTGATGGCTACACCTTC.

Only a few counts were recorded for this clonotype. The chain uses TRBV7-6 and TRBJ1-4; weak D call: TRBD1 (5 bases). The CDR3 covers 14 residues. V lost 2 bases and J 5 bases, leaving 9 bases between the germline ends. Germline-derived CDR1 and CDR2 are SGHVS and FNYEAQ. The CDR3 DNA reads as TGTGCCAGCAGCTTATCTACAGGAAATGAAAAACTGTTTTTT. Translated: CASSLSTGNEKLFF.

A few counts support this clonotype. CDR3 sequence: CASSQERNTGELFF. The CDR3 nucleotides are TGCGCCAGCAGCCAAGAGAGGAACACCGGGGAGCTGTTTTTT. This chain uses TRBV4-3 with TRBJ2-2; D gene ambiguous. Trimming took 0 bases from V and 1 from J, leaving 3 bases between them. The germline V gene has CDR1 LGHNA and CDR2 YSLEER. The CDR3 runs 14 residues.

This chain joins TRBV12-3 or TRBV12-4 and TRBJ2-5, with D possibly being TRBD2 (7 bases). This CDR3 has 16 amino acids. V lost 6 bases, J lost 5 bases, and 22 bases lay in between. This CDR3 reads CASSSSYGGPRETQYF. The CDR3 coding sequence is TGTGCCAGCAGCTCTTCCTACGGGGGGCCTAGGGAGACCCAGTACTTC.

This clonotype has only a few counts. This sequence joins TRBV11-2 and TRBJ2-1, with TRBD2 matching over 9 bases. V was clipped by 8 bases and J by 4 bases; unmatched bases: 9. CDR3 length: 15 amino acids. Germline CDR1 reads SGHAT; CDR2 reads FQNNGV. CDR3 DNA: TGTGCCAGCGGTCTGGGACTAGCCCAATACAATGAGCAGTTCTTC. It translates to CASGLGLAQYNEQFF.